The 15 T cell receptor beta chains below come from one sample, sequenced in a study of OX40 agonist ivuxolimab in advanced cancers. TCRdb keeps only in-frame clones here, not all; method: immunoSEQ multiplex PCR. The sample shows fewer than 85,000 clones, almost 90% of them seen only once. Sequencing was performed on CD4+ or CD8+ T cells sorted from blood, taken in a trial of the OX40 agonist ivuxolimab. The source is an adult with an advanced solid tumor such as melanoma, head and neck, liver or kidney cancer.

The gene calls are TRBV2 and TRBJ2-7; D perhaps matches TRBD1 (6 bases). V dropped 3 bases and J dropped 6 bases, with 9 bases sitting between them. The CDR3 is made up of 12 amino acids. Germline loops: CDR1 SNHLY, CDR2 FYNNEI. The CDR3 DNA reads as TGTGCCAGCAGTGAGACAGGTGCCGAGCAGTACTTC. It encodes CASSETGAEQYF.

This clone was recorded only once. The rearrangement uses TRBV5-6 and TRBJ1-6; TRBD1 matches at 7 bases. This CDR3 has 14 residues. Trimming removed 5 bases from V and 10 bases from J; junction bases left unmatched: 9. Germline CDR1 and CDR2: SGHDT and YYEEEE. This chain's CDR3 is CASRRTGAGSPLHF. In nucleotides, the CDR3 is TGTGCCAGCAGGCGAACAGGGGCAGGATCACCCCTCCACTTT. The variable domain in full, completed from reference TRBV5-6 and TRBJ1-6, reads DAGVTQSPTHLIKTRGQQVTLRCSPKSGHDTVSWYQQALGQGPQFIFQYYEEEERQRGNFPDRFSGHQFPNYSSELNVNALLLGDSALYLCASRRTGAGSPLHFGNGTRLTVT.

The rearrangement joins TRBV18 to TRBJ1-1; D remains ambiguous. V gave up 0 bases and J gave up 4 bases, with 6 bases separating them. This CDR3 is 13 amino acids long. Germline CDR1 is KGHSH and CDR2 is LQKENI. CDR3 sequence: CASSPPGSTEAFF. CDR3 in DNA: TGTGCCAGCTCACCACCAGGTTCCACTGAAGCTTTCTTT.

The V call is TRBV2, the J call TRBJ1-3; TRBD1 agrees at 7 bases. Trimming cost V 3 bases and J 0 bases; bases outside gene matches: 2. Germline values: CDR1 SNHLY, CDR2 FYNNEI. The CDR3 is 15 residues long. The CDR3 loop reads CASSDRGNSGNTIYF. As DNA, the CDR3 is TGTGCCAGCAGTGACAGGGGGAACTCTGGAAACACCATATATTTT.

The chain uses TRBV28 and TRBJ2-2; TRBD1 aligns across 10 bases. The V gene's germline CDR1 is MDHEN and CDR2 SYDVKM. This CDR3 has 14 amino acids. V was clipped by 3 bases and J by 5 bases; unmatched bases: 0. CDR3 DNA: TGTGCCAGCAGTTTGGGACAGGGGACCGGGGAGCTGTTTTTT. This encodes CASSLGQGTGELFF.

V usage is TRBV27 and J usage is TRBJ2-3; D is possibly TRBD2 (5 bases). V was pared by 0 bases and J by 1 base, with 5 bases between. The CDR3 spans 14 residues. The germline gives CDR1 MNHEY, CDR2 SMNVEV (reference sequence). CDR3 bases: TGTGCCAGCAGTTTATCAGCGGGCACAGATACGCAGTATTTT. It translates to CASSLSAGTDTQYF.

The J gene is TRBJ2-7, the V gene TRBV2, with D possibly being TRBD1 or TRBD2 (5 bases each). This CDR3 is 13 amino acids long. The germline gives CDR1 SNHLY, CDR2 FYNNEI. V gave up 4 bases and J gave up 2 bases, with 9 bases separating them. CDR3 sequence: CASSGDVAYEQYF. The CDR3, as DNA: TGTGCCAGCAGTGGGGACGTCGCCTACGAGCAGTACTTC.

V usage is TRBV7-9 and J usage is TRBJ2-5; 7 positions match TRBD1. Germline-derived CDR1 and CDR2 are SEHNR and FQNEAQ (reference sequence). The CDR3 runs 14 residues. J lost 5 bases, V lost 6 bases, and 9 bases had no gene match. For the CDR3, the DNA is TGTGCCAGCAGGTTTACAGGGGAGTGGGAGACCCAGTACTTC. This translates into CASRFTGEWETQYF.

This chain connects TRBV6-6 to TRBJ1-1; D possibly corresponds to TRBD1 (5 bases). V was trimmed by 0 bases and J by 1 base, leaving 9 bases between them. CDR3 length equals 15 residues. Germline V gene sequence: CDR1 MNHNY, CDR2 SVGAGI (reference sequence). The CDR3 sequence is CASSYSGQTNTEAFF. The CDR3 DNA is TGTGCCAGCAGTTACTCGGGGCAGACGAACACTGAAGCTTTCTTT.

This clone was picked up one time. The chain couples TRBV5-1 to TRBJ2-7, with 9 bases that match TRBD2. This CDR3 region has 15 residues. Germline V gene lookup returns CDR1 SGHRS and CDR2 YFSETQ. Trimming removed 0 bases from V and 2 bases from J; junction bases left unmatched: 3. The CDR3 DNA sequence: TGCGCCAGCAGCTTGGTTTCTAGCGGGGCCTACGAGCAGTACTTC. Amino acid sequence: CASSLVSSGAYEQYF.

The rearrangement joins TRBV27 to TRBJ1-4; no firm D call. Trimming stripped 8 bases from V and 0 bases from J, with 4 bases between. The V gene's germline CDR1 is MNHEY and CDR2 SMNVEV (reference sequence). The CDR3 has 12 residues. This chain's CDR3 is CASSATNEKLFF. The CDR3 coding sequence is TGTGCCAGCTCGGCAACTAATGAAAAACTGTTTTTT.

The J gene is TRBJ1-4, the V gene TRBV2, with D perhaps matching TRBD1 (6 bases). V was pared by 5 bases and J by 2 bases, with 12 bases between. CDR1 is SNHLY and CDR2 is FYNNEI in the germline V gene. The CDR3 loop spans 15 amino acids. This CDR3 reads CASSLGGSTNEKLFF. CDR3 coding DNA: TGTGCCAGCAGTCTAGGGGGGAGTACTAATGAAAAACTGTTTTTT. Drawing the rest from reference TRBV2 and TRBJ1-4, the complete variable domain is EPEVTQTPSHQVTQMGQEVILRCVPISNHLYFYWYRQILGQKVEFLVSFYNNEISEKSEIFDDQFSVERPDGSNFTLKIRSTKLEDSAMYFCASSLGGSTNEKLFFGSGTQLSVL.

This rearrangement joins TRBV5-5 to TRBJ2-1; the D gene is possibly TRBD1 (5 bases). The germline V gene encodes CDR1 SGHKS and CDR2 YYEKEE (reference sequence). Trimming removed 1 base at V and 6 bases at J, with 8 bases between. The CDR3 runs to 13 residues. The CDR3 coding sequence is TGTGCCAGCAGCTTGTCAGGGCGCAATGAGCAGTTCTTC. Its protein product is CASSLSGRNEQFF.

The rearrangement joins TRBV10-1 to TRBJ1-3; possible D gene TRBD1, 5 bases. V lost 6 bases and J 11 bases, leaving 17 bases between the germline ends. The CDR3 runs 13 residues. Germline V gene data show CDR1 as WNHNN and CDR2 as SYGVQD (reference sequence). The CDR3 bases are TGCGCCAGCAGCGAGACCTCAGGGAAAGCCATATATTTT. Translation gives CASSETSGKAIYF.

CDR3 loop: CASSTRNTEAFF. As DNA, the CDR3 is TGTGCCAGCAGTACAAGGAACACTGAAGCTTTCTTT. The genes are TRBV2 and TRBJ1-1; no firm D call. V dropped 5 bases and J dropped 1 base, with 5 bases sitting between them. Germline CDR1 and CDR2: SNHLY and FYNNEI. The CDR3 length is 12 residues.